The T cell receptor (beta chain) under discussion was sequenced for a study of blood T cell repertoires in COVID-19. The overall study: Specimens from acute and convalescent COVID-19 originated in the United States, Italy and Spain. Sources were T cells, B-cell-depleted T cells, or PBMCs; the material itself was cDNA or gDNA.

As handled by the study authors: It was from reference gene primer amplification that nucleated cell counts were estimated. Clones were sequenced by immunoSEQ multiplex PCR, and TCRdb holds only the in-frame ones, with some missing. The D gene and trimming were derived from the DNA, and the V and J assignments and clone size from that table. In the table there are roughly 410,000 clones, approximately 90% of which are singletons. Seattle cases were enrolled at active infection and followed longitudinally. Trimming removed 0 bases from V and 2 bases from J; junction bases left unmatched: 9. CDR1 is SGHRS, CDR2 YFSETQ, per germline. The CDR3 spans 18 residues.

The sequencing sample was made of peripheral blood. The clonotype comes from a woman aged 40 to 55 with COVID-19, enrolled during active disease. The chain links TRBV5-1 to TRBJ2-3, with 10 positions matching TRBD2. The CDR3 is CASSLELASGRATDTQYF. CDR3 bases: TGCGCCAGCAGCTTGGAACTGGCCAGCGGGAGGGCCACAGATACGCAGTATTTT.